Shown below are 7 T cell receptor beta chains from a single sample sequenced in a study of early T cells in non-severe SARS-CoV-2 infection. TCRdb reprocessed the 5' RACE reads via MiXCR and lists one record per CDR3 protein. The data show about 26,000 distinct CDR3 sequences, with approximately 4.1% seen just once and 6.2% held by the top ten. Input material: whole blood. The receptors come from an adult who was a healthcare worker with PCR-confirmed SARS-CoV-2 infection or an uninfected control (not recorded which).

This clonotype was seen many times. The chain uses TRBV27 and TRBJ2-6; D remains ambiguous. The germline CDR1 and CDR2 sequences are MNHEY and SMNVEV (reference sequence). There are 14 residues in the CDR3. V lost 3 bases to trimming and J lost 0 bases, with 3 bases between them. This CDR3 reads CASSFYSGANVLTF. CDR3 in DNA: TGTGCCAGCAGTTTTTACTCTGGGGCCAACGTCCTGACTTTC.

This clonotype was picked up a small number of times. This chain uses TRBV20-1 with TRBJ2-7; TRBD1 matches at 11 bases. The V segment lost 6 bases and the J segment 5 bases; nucleotides outside the gene matches: 9. The germline gives CDR1 DFQATT, CDR2 SNEGSKA (reference sequence). This CDR3 contains 14 residues. As DNA, the CDR3 is TGCAGTGCCAGTAGCCGGGACAGGGGGAACGAGCAGTACTTC. It specifies CSASSRDRGNEQYF.

This clonotype was recorded at least ten times. This rearrangement joins TRBV9 to TRBJ2-3; D unresolved. Trimming took off 5 bases at V and 0 bases at J, with 10 bases between the two ends. CDR1 is SGDLS, CDR2 YYNGEE, per germline. The CDR3 sequence is 14 residues long. This CDR3 is CASRTESSTDTQYF. CDR3 nucleotides: TGTGCCAGCAGGACGGAATCTAGCACAGATACGCAGTATTTT.

This clonotype was detected many times. DNA for the CDR3: TGTGCCAGCAAGATACGGACTAGCAGTTCCGATACGCAGTATTTT. Its translation is CASKIRTSSSDTQYF. The genes are TRBV6-5 and TRBJ2-3; TRBD2 agrees at 8 bases. The V gene end was trimmed by 7 bases and the J gene end by 6 bases; junction bases not matched to a gene: 12. Per the germline V gene, CDR1 is MNHEY and CDR2 is SVGAGI. CDR3 size: 15 residues.

The rearrangement joins TRBV7-6 to TRBJ2-1; D is uncertain. CDR3 length equals 15 residues. The germline V gene encodes CDR1 SGHVS and CDR2 FNYEAQ. Trimming left V 5 bases short and J 4 bases short, with 15 bases between. DNA of the CDR3: TGTGCCAGCAGCCCCATAGGGCCTGAATACAATGAGCAGTTCTTC. It codes for CASSPIGPEYNEQFF.

The table lists this clonotype with many counts. The gene calls are TRBV12-3 or TRBV12-4 and TRBJ1-4; possibly TRBD1 for D (5 bases). The CDR3 length is 15 residues. Between the trimmed V and J ends, which lost 6 bases and 3 bases, there was a span of 14 bases. CDR3 protein: CASRPSGAANEKLFF. CDR3 in DNA: TGTGCCAGCAGGCCCTCCGGGGCTGCTAATGAAAAACTGTTTTTT.

This clonotype was recorded at least ten times. J is TRBJ1-1 and V is TRBV29-1; D ambiguous. From germline, CDR1 is SQVTM and CDR2 ANQGSEA. V was cut by 1 base and J by 4 bases, with 13 bases left in between. The CDR3 extends over 14 amino acids. The CDR3 DNA reads TGCAGCGTTGAAGGAGCCCAGGTGGGCACTGAAGCTTTCTTT. The encoded protein is CSVEGAQVGTEAFF.